This TCR beta chain was sequenced for a study of regulatory T cells in long-lasting Graves disease. Investigators prepared the TCR beta libraries by applying iRepertoire HTBI primers and Arm-PCR of CDR3 regions. As processed by the authors: Gene usage covered some 60 TRBV and 14 to 15 TRBJ segments. TCRdb reprocessed the multiplex PCR reads via MiXCR and lists one record per CDR3 protein. These V and J calls derive from TCRdb rather than the authors' analysis. Of about 210,000 distinct CDR3 sequences in the sample, roughly 18% were seen once. The time point was: newly diagnosed GD, antithyroid drugs for less than 3 months. The TCR library was prepared using RNA isolated from PBMCs. The CDR3 has 14 residues. In germline, CDR1 is MNHEY, CDR2 SMNVEV (reference sequence). V trimming: 6 bases; J trimming: 6 bases; junction bases outside the gene matches: 10. This clonotype was seen at least ten times. This same sample was also part of a study on T cells in Graves' hyperthyroidism and ophthalmopathy.

This clonotype was sampled from a woman in her twenties or thirties with Graves disease. The sample in question was peripheral blood mononuclear cells (PBMCs), obtained at new diagnosis, from a patient treated with antithyroid drugs. This rearrangement joins TRBV27 to TRBJ2-5; 7 bases line up with TRBD2. The CDR3 DNA sequence: TGTGCCAGCAGCACTATTGGGGGAGGGAAGACCCAGTACTTC. Translating gives CASSTIGGGKTQYF.